These 22 T cell receptor beta chains originate from one sample sequenced in a study of CD8+CD57+ T cells in acquired aplastic anemia. Profiling of TCR beta VDJ combinations and CDR3 sequences used genomic DNA as template. A single record per CDR3 protein comes from TCRdb applying MiXCR to the reads. The sample shows around 150,000 distinct CDR3 sequences, 35% to 55% of them seen only once. The sequenced sample was sorted CD4+, CD8+, or CD8+CD57+ T cells (not recorded which) from PBMCs. The receptor set was obtained from a human donor in good health.

This clonotype showed up just a few times. The chain joins TRBV6-5 to TRBJ2-1; 8 bases fit TRBD1. This CDR3 region has 14 residues. Germline V lookup: CDR1 MNHEY, CDR2 SVGAGI. Trimming removed 5 bases from V and 4 bases from J; junction bases left unmatched: 4. In DNA form, the CDR3 reads TGTGCCAGCAGTAAGACAGGGGCATACAATGAGCAGTTCTTC. This gives the protein CASSKTGAYNEQFF.

This clonotype has ten or more counts. CDR3 DNA: TGCGCCAGCAGCCCAAGGACGCTACTCCACGAGCAGTACTTC. As protein: CASSPRTLLHEQYF. This chain connects TRBV5-1 to TRBJ2-7; D is uncertain. The CDR3 contains 14 residues. Trimming removed 4 bases from V and 5 bases from J, with 16 bases in between. The germline V gene encodes CDR1 SGHRS and CDR2 YFSETQ.

This chain uses TRBV19 with TRBJ2-3; possibly TRBD2 for D (5 bases). This CDR3 comprises 15 residues. V was trimmed by 3 bases and J by 5 bases, leaving 15 bases between them. Germline CDR1 LNHDA, CDR2 SQIVND (reference sequence). The DNA of the CDR3 is TGTGCCAGTAGTATGGGTTCTAGCTCAGGAGATACGCAGTATTTT. It yields the protein CASSMGSSSGDTQYF.

This clonotype was seen a few times. V is TRBV4-1 and J is TRBJ2-3; no clear D gene. The CDR3 loop spans 12 amino acids. Trimming removed 7 bases from V and 5 bases from J, with 10 bases in between. CDR1 and CDR2 from the germline V gene are MGHRA and YSYEKL. As DNA, the CDR3 is TGCGCCAGCACACAGAGTGGAGATACGCAGTATTTT. This sequence encodes CASTQSGDTQYF.

This chain uses TRBV11-2 with TRBJ2-6; 9 bases match TRBD1. This CDR3 region has 18 residues. After removal of 5 bases from V and 8 bases from J, the junction contained 16 bases not matched to a gene. From germline, CDR1 is SGHAT and CDR2 FQNNGV. The DNA for the CDR3 is TGTGCCAGCAGCCCAAGGGGGGGGACAGGGAAACGGACCAACGTCCTGACTTTC. Translation: CASSPRGGTGKRTNVLTF.

A few counts support this clonotype. The V call is TRBV7-2, the J call TRBJ1-6, with 8 bases aligning to TRBD1. Looked up from germline, CDR1 is SGHTA and CDR2 is FQGNSA. Unmatched junction bases numbered 4, after V lost 3 bases and J lost 9 bases. The CDR3 is 14 amino acids. CDR3 protein: CASSLGQARSPLHF. The CDR3 nucleotides are TGTGCCAGCAGCTTGGGACAGGCCCGTTCACCCCTCCACTTT.

CDR3 in amino acids: CSARAPDRTYEQYF. The DNA for the CDR3 is TGCAGTGCTAGAGCCCCTGACAGGACCTACGAGCAGTACTTC. The rearrangement links TRBV20-1 to TRBJ2-7, with D perhaps matching TRBD1 (6 bases). The CDR3 is made up of 14 amino acids. CDR1 is DFQATT and CDR2 is SNEGSKA in the germline V gene (reference sequence). The V end lost 1 base, the J end lost 2 bases, and 12 bases lay between the germline ends.

This clonotype has just one count. The chain employs TRBV3-1 and TRBJ1-1; TRBD1 matches at 8 bases. CDR3 length: 16 residues. After removal of 4 bases from V and 8 bases from J, the junction contained 15 bases not matched to a gene. Per the germline V gene, CDR1 is LGHDT and CDR2 is YNNKEL (reference sequence). CDR3 in amino acids: CASSPLAGQAEPEAFF. The CDR3 nucleotides read TGTGCCAGCAGCCCACTGGCGGGACAGGCCGAACCAGAAGCTTTCTTT.

This clonotype was seen ten or more times. The chain carries TRBV15 and TRBJ2-2, with D maybe TRBD2 (6 bases). The germline V gene encodes CDR1 LNHNV and CDR2 YYDKDF (reference sequence). Trimming took off 5 bases at V and 3 bases at J, with 16 bases between the two ends. The CDR3 loop spans 16 amino acids. CDR3 loop: CATSQRMGTYTGELFF. The CDR3 nucleotides read TGTGCCACCAGCCAGAGGATGGGGACTTACACCGGGGAGCTGTTTTTT.

The chain joins TRBV18 to TRBJ1-5; tentatively, D is TRBD1 (6 bases). V lost 1 base and J 5 bases, leaving 12 bases between the germline ends. Germline V gives CDR1 KGHSH, CDR2 LQKENI. This CDR3 comprises 15 residues. The CDR3 DNA is TGTGCCAGCTCACCACTCCGGACAGATTATCAGCCCCAGCATTTT. Translated, it gives CASSPLRTDYQPQHF.

The sample holds many counts of this clonotype. The chain couples TRBV7-2 to TRBJ2-7; TRBD2 aligns across 8 bases. CDR1 and CDR2 from the germline V gene are SGHTA and FQGNSA. CDR3 length: 14 amino acids. V lost 1 base to trimming and J lost 9 bases; unmatched junction nucleotides: 8. The CDR3 region has the DNA TGTGCCAGCAGCTTAGGCGGGGGGATCGATGGGCAGTACTTC. Translated: CASSLGGGIDGQYF.

This chain uses TRBV19 with TRBJ2-1, with a weak D call TRBD2 (7 bases). Trimming removed 3 bases at V and 7 bases at J, with 13 bases between. CDR1 is LNHDA and CDR2 is SQIVND in the germline V gene (reference sequence). This CDR3 has 14 residues. For the CDR3, the DNA is TGTGCCAGTAGTATCGGGGGGCCCGGGAATGAGCAGTTCTTC. Translated, it gives CASSIGGPGNEQFF.

On this clonotype itself: A much larger clonotype is one base distant, so this may be a read error. The CDR3: CASGGTGGSRNTIYF. DNA for the CDR3: TGTGCCAGCGGCGGGACAGGGGGCTCTAGAAACACCATATATTTT. The J gene is TRBJ1-3, the V gene TRBV9, with 12 positions matching TRBD1. This CDR3 has 15 amino acids. CDR1 and CDR2 (germline): SGDLS, YYNGEE.

The chain carries TRBV28 and TRBJ2-7; D gene uncertain. The length of the CDR3 is 14 residues. CDR1 is MDHEN and CDR2 is SYDVKM in the germline V gene. With 5 bases removed from V and 2 bases from J, the gap between germline ends came to 13 bases. The CDR3 coding sequence is TGTGCCAGCAGTCTCAGCCCTAACCCCTACGAGCAGTACTTC. This translates into CASSLSPNPYEQYF. The variable domain in full, with the rest retrieved from reference TRBV28 and TRBJ2-7, is DVKVTQSSRYLVKRTGEKVFLECVQDMDHENMFWYRQDPGLGLRLIYFSYDVKMKEKGDIPEGYSVSREKKERFSLILESASTNQTSMYLCASSLSPNPYEQYFGPGTRLTVT.

V gene TRBV15 combines with J gene TRBJ1-1; D not certain. The germline V gene has CDR1 LNHNV and CDR2 YYDKDF (reference sequence). This CDR3 is built from 14 residues. Between the trimmed V and J ends, which lost 0 bases and 6 bases, there was a span of 11 bases. CDR3: CATSRDPKGAEAFF. CDR3 sequence (DNA): TGTGCCACCAGCAGAGATCCCAAGGGCGCTGAAGCTTTCTTT.

Concerning this clonotype: Compared with germline, one end of the junction differs, possibly owing to a read error. The chain recombines TRBV6-1 with TRBJ1-6, with unresolved D. The length of the CDR3 is 12 residues. Germline V CDR1 and CDR2: MNHNS, SASEGT. CDR3 amino acids: CASMALDSPLHF. CDR3 DNA: TGTGCCAGCATGGCGCTAGATTCACCCCTCCACTTC.

This clonotype was observed at least ten times. The rearrangement joins TRBV7-6 to TRBJ2-5; the match to TRBD2 covers 13 bases. The J segment lost 5 bases and the V segment lost 4 bases, leaving 4 bases of the junction unmatched. From germline, CDR1 is SGHVS and CDR2 FNYEAQ. CDR3 length equals 15 residues. The CDR3, as DNA: TGTGCCAGCAGCTCACTAGCGGGAGGGCCGGAGACCCAGTACTTC. The encoded protein is CASSSLAGGPETQYF.

This clonotype has only a few counts. CDR3 sequence reads: CASGLGTSGSSFETQYF. The CDR3 nucleotides are TGTGCCAGCGGACTAGGGACTAGCGGGAGTAGTTTCGAGACCCAGTACTTC. J is TRBJ2-5 and V is TRBV7-8; 14 bases fit TRBD2. This CDR3 is built from 17 residues. V was clipped by 8 bases and J by 5 bases; unmatched bases: 13. Germline values: CDR1 SGHVS, CDR2 FQNEAQ.

This clonotype was seen at least ten times. The chain joins TRBV6-1 to TRBJ1-3; tentatively, D is TRBD1 (5 bases). The V and J ends lost 4 bases and 6 bases respectively, with 13 bases between them. Germline values: CDR1 MNHNS, CDR2 SASEGT. CDR3 size: 14 residues. DNA for the CDR3: TGTGCCAGCAGTGCCACGGACATCTCAAACACCATATATTTT. Its protein is CASSATDISNTIYF.

A few counts support this clonotype. The missing conserved phenylalanine or tryptophan at the end of this CDR3 makes a read error likely. The CDR3 here is CASSEGGARGSYGYTL. DNA for the CDR3: TGTGCCAGCAGTGAAGGCGGGGCCAGGGGGAGCTATGGCTACACCCTC. V gene TRBV2 combines with J gene TRBJ1-2; 7 nucleotides match TRBD1. CDR3 length: 16 amino acids. Germline assignment: CDR1 SNHLY and CDR2 FYNNEI. J lost 4 bases, V lost 1 base, and 9 bases had no gene match.

This chain connects TRBV24-1 to TRBJ1-1; D remains unclear. There are 12 residues in the CDR3. V lost 3 bases, J lost 10 bases, and 11 bases lay in between. Germline V gene sequence: CDR1 KGHDR, CDR2 SFDVKD. CDR3 nucleotide sequence: TGTGCCACCAGTGATGGGCACTTCAGAGCTTTCTTT. It specifies CATSDGHFRAFF.

This rearrangement joins TRBV15 to TRBJ2-7, with 9 bases identical to TRBD1. This CDR3 has 16 amino acids. Unmatched junction bases numbered 10, after V lost 5 bases and J lost 2 bases. The V gene's germline CDR1 is LNHNV and CDR2 YYDKDF (reference sequence). The CDR3 coding sequence is TGTGCCACCAGCCCACTGGGACAGGGCGACACCTACGAGCAGTACTTC. Translation gives CATSPLGQGDTYEQYF.